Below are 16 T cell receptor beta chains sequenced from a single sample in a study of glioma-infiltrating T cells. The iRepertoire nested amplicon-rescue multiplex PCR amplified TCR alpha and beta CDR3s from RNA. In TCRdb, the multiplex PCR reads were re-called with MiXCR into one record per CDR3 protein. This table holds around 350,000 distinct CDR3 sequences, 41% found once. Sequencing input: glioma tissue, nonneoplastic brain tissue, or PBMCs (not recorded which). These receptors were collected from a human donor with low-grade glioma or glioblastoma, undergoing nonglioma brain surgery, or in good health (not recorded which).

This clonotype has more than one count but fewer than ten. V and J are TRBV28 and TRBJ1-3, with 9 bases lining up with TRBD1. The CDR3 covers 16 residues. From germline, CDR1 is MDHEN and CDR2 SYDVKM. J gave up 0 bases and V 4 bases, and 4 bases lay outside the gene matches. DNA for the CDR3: TGTGCCAGCAGTTGGGGGACAGGGTTCTCTGGAAACACCATATATTTT. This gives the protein CASSWGTGFSGNTIYF.

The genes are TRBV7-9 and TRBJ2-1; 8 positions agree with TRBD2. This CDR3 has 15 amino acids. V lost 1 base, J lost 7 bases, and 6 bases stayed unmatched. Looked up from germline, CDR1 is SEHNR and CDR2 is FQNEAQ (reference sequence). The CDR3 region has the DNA TGTGCCAGCAGCTTAGGAAGCGGGAGAATGAATGAGCAGTTCTTC. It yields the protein CASSLGSGRMNEQFF.

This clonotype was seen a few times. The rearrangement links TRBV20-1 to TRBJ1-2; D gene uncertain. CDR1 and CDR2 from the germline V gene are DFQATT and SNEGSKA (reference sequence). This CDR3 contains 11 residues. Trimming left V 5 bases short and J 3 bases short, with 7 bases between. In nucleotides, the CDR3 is TGCAGTGCTGGCGGGTACTATGGCTACACCTTC. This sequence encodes CSAGGYYGYTF.

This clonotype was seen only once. This CDR3 is CASHRGTQETQYF. The CDR3 bases are TGTGCCAGCCACCGGGGGACCCAAGAGACCCAGTACTTC. The J gene is TRBJ2-5, the V gene TRBV2, with D maybe TRBD2 (6 bases). Deletions cut 8 bases from V and 1 base from J, with 11 bases between. The V gene's germline CDR1 is SNHLY and CDR2 FYNNEI. CDR3 length: 13 amino acids.

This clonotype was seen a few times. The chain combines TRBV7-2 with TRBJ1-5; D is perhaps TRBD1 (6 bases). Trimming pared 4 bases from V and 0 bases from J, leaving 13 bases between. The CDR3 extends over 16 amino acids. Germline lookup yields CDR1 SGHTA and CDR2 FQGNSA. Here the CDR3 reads CASSWAGTPSNQPQHF. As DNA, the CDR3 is TGTGCCAGCAGCTGGGCCGGGACACCTAGCAATCAGCCCCAGCATTTT.

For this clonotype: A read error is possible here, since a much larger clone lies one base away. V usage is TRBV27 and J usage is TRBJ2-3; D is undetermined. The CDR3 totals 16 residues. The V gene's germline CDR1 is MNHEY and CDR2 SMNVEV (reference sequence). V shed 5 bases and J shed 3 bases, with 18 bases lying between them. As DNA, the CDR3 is TGTGCCAGCAGTGATGTGACACCCAAAGGGACAGATACGCAGTATTTT. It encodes CASSDVTPKGTDTQYF.

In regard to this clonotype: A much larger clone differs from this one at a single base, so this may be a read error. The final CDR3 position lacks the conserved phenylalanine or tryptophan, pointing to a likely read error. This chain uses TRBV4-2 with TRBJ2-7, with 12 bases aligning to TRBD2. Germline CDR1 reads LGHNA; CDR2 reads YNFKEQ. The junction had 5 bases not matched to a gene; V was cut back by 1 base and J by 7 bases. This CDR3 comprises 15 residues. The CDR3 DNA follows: TGTGCCAGCAGCCAAGTTGAACTAGCGGGAGGAGAGCAGTACCTC. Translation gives CASSQVELAGGEQYL.

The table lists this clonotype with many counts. The CDR3 spells CASSQRKGELDTQYF. CDR3 in DNA: TGTGCCAGCAGCCAGCGGAAAGGGGAGTTAGATACGCAGTATTTT. This sequence joins TRBV4-2 and TRBJ2-3; D is tentatively TRBD1 or TRBD2 (5 bases each). Germline V gene sequence: CDR1 LGHNA, CDR2 YNFKEQ. V was clipped by 3 bases and J by 5 bases, with 15 bases between them. The CDR3 runs 15 residues.

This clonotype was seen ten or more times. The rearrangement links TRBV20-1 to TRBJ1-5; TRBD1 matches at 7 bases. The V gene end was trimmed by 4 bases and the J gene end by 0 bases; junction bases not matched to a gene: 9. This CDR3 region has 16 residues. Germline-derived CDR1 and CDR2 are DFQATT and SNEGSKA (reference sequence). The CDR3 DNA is TGCAGTGCTACCGAAACGACAGGGCTTAGCAATCAGCCCCAGCATTTT. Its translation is CSATETTGLSNQPQHF.

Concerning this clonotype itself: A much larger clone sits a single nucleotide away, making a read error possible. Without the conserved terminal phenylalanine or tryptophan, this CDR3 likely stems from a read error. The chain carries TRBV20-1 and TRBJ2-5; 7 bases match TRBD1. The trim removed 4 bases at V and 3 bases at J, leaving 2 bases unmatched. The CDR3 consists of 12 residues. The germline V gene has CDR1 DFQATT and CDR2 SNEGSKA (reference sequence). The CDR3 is CSAIQGEETQYL. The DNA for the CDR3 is TGCAGTGCTATCCAGGGGGAAGAGACCCAGTACCTC.

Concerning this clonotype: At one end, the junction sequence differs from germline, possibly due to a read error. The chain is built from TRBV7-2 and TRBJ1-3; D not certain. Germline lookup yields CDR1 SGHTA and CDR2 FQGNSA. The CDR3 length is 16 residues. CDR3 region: CASSVAPGRAGNTIYF. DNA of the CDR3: TGTGCCAGCAGCGTAGCTCCAGGAAGGGCCGGAAACACCATATATTTT.

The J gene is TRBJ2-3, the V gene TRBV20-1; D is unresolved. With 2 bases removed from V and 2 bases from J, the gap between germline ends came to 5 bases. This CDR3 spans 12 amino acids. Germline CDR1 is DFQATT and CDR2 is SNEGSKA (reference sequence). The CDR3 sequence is CSARPDTDTQYF. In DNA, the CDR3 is TGCAGTGCTAGACCCGACACAGATACGCAGTATTTT.

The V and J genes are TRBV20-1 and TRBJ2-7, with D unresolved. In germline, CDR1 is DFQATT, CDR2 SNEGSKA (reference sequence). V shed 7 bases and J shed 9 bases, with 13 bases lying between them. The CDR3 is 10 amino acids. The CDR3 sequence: CSGRSDRQYF. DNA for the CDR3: TGCAGTGGTCGAAGCGATCGGCAGTACTTC.

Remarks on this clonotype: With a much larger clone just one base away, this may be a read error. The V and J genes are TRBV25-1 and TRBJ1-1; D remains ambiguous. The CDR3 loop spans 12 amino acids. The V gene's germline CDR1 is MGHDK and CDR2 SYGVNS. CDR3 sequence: CASSDSYTKAFF. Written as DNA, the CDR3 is TGTGCCAGCAGTGACAGTTACACTAAAGCTTTCTTT. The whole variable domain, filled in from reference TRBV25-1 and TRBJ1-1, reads EADIYQTPRYLVIGTGKKITLECSQTMGHDKMYWYQQDPGMELHLIHYSYGVNSTEKGDLSSESTVSRIRTEHFPLTLESARPSHTSQYLCASSDSYTKAFFGQGTRLTVV.

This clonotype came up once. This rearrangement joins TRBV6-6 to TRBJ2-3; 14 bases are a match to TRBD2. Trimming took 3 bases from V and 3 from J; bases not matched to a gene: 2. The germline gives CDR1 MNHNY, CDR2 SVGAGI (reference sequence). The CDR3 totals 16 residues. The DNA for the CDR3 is TGTGCCAGCAGTTATCGGACTAGCGGGAGGACAGATACGCAGTATTTT. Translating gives CASSYRTSGRTDTQYF.

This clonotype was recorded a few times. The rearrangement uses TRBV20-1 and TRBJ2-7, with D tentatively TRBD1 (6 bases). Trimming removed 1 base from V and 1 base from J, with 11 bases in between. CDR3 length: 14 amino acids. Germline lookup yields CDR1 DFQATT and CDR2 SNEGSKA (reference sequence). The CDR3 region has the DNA TGCAGTGCTAGAGGGGGGCGGATTTCCTACGAGCAGTACTTC. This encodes CSARGGRISYEQYF.